This TCR beta chain was observed in a study of shared clonotypes between healthy human individuals. Overall study results and limits: Larger estimated richness was generally recorded for naive subsets relative to memory subsets.

About this clone: Antigen specificity is unknown.

Trimming cost V 6 bases and J 0 bases, with 13 bases left between them. Germline V CDR1 and CDR2: SGHDT, YYEEEE. The CDR3 sequence is 14 residues long. Here immunoSEQ multiplex PCR was the method, and the copy in TCRdb shows in-frame clones only, minus some. The sample has 750,000 to 1,000,000 clones; around 93% are singletons. CD45RO-negative CD8 cells positively selected for CCR7 made up the naive population, which excluded terminally differentiated effector memory CD45RA+ cells. J is TRBJ2-7 and V is TRBV5-6, with a possible D match to TRBD2 (6 bases). The specimen was naive CD8+ T cells sorted from blood. The receptor's source is a man aged 25-45 years in good health. In DNA form, the CDR3 reads TGTGCCAGCACCGCGGGACCGAACTCCTACGAGCAGTACTTC. Amino acids: CASTAGPNSYEQYF.